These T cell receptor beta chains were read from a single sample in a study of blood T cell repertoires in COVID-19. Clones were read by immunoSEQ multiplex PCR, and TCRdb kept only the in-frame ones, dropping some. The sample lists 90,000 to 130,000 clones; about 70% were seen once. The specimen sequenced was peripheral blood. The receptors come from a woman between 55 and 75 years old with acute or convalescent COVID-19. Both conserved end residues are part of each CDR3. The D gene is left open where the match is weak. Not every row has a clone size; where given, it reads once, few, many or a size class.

CDR3 protein: CASSLVGDEQFF; CDR3 DNA: TGTGCCAGCAGCTTAGTAGGGGATGAGCAGTTCTTC; V gene: TRBV7-3; D gene: -; J gene: TRBJ2-1; clone size: -
CDR3 protein: CASSPQQGWGTEAFF; CDR3 DNA: TGTGCCAGCAGCCCGCAACAGGGCTGGGGGACTGAAGCTTTCTTT; V gene: TRBV5-4; D gene: -; J gene: TRBJ1-1; clone size: -
CDR3 protein: CSASPGTGGSEQYF; CDR3 DNA: TGCAGTGCTAGTCCCGGGACAGGGGGGAGCGAGCAGTACTTC; V gene: TRBV20-1; D gene: TRBD1; J gene: TRBJ2-7; clone size: few
CDR3 protein: CASSPGTGTAAFF; CDR3 DNA: TGTGCCAGCAGCCCAGGGACAGGGACGGCCGCTTTCTTT; V gene: TRBV5-6; D gene: TRBD1; J gene: TRBJ1-1; clone size: few
CDR3 protein: CASSPLLGQGATRGVQPQHF; CDR3 DNA: TGTGCCAGCAGCCCCTTATTAGGACAGGGGGCTACCCGAGGGGTCCAGCCCCAGCATTTT; V gene: TRBV21-1; D gene: -; J gene: TRBJ1-5; clone size: -
CDR3 protein: CASSQGLTIAYF; CDR3 DNA: TGTGCCAGCAGCCAGGGACTAACTATCGCGTATTTT; V gene: TRBV3-1/TRBV3-2; D gene: TRBD2; J gene: TRBJ2-3; clone size: -
CDR3 protein: CASGPRTGGLAFF; CDR3 DNA: TGTGCCAGCGGGCCACGGACAGGGGGATTAGCTTTCTTT; V gene: TRBV6-5; D gene: TRBD1; J gene: TRBJ1-1; clone size: -
CDR3 protein: CASSVGQNYGYTF; CDR3 DNA: TGTGCCAGCAGTGTGGGACAGAACTATGGCTACACCTTC; V gene: TRBV25-1; D gene: TRBD1; J gene: TRBJ1-2; clone size: -
CDR3 protein: CASSSPGRTGELFF; CDR3 DNA: TGCGCCAGCAGCTCCCCAGGGCGGACCGGGGAGCTGTTTTTT; V gene: TRBV5-1; D gene: -; J gene: TRBJ2-2; clone size: -
CDR3 protein: CASSDGQGNTEAFF; CDR3 DNA: TGTGCCAGCAGTGACGGACAGGGGAACACTGAAGCTTTCTTT; V gene: TRBV2; D gene: TRBD1; J gene: TRBJ1-1; clone size: -
CDR3 protein: CASSLGQGPYGYTF; CDR3 DNA: TGTGCCAGCAGCCTAGGACAGGGCCCCTATGGCTACACCTTC; V gene: TRBV6-5; D gene: TRBD1; J gene: TRBJ1-2; clone size: once
CDR3 protein: CATTDSNYGYTF; CDR3 DNA: TGCGCCACAACGGACTCTAACTATGGCTACACCTTC; V gene: TRBV5-1; D gene: -; J gene: TRBJ1-2; clone size: -
CDR3 protein: CASSEGTSGPYEQYF; CDR3 DNA: TGTGCCAGCAGTGAAGGGACTAGCGGTCCCTACGAGCAGTACTTC; V gene: TRBV6-1; D gene: TRBD2; J gene: TRBJ2-7; clone size: few
CDR3 protein: CASSQGGQGNQPQHF; CDR3 DNA: TGTGCCAGCAGCCAGGGAGGACAGGGGAATCAGCCCCAGCATTTT; V gene: TRBV3-1/TRBV3-2; D gene: TRBD1; J gene: TRBJ1-5; clone size: -
CDR3 protein: CASIPWGPRGTEAFF; CDR3 DNA: TGTGCCAGCATTCCTTGGGGGCCGAGGGGGACTGAAGCTTTCTTT; V gene: TRBV25-1; D gene: -; J gene: TRBJ1-1; clone size: -
CDR3 protein: CASSSERGYYGYTF; CDR3 DNA: TGTGCCAGCAGCTCCGAAAGGGGGTACTATGGCTACACCTTC; V gene: TRBV11-2; D gene: -; J gene: TRBJ1-2; clone size: -
CDR3 protein: CASSLIQGKGDTEAFF; CDR3 DNA: TGTGCCAGCAGCTTGATACAGGGCAAAGGGGACACTGAAGCTTTCTTT; V gene: TRBV5-6; D gene: -; J gene: TRBJ1-1; clone size: -
CDR3 protein: CASSSGQRNEKLFF; CDR3 DNA: TGTGCCAGCAGTTCTGGGCAACGGAATGAAAAACTGTTTTTT; V gene: TRBV6-2/TRBV6-3; D gene: -; J gene: TRBJ1-4; clone size: -
CDR3 protein: CASSLDRGHNGYTF; CDR3 DNA: TGTGCCAGCAGCTTAGACAGGGGGCATAATGGCTACACCTTC; V gene: TRBV7-2; D gene: TRBD1; J gene: TRBJ1-2; clone size: -
CDR3 protein: CASSRDSQPYEQYF; CDR3 DNA: TGTGCCAGCTCGCGAGACAGCCAACCCTACGAGCAGTACTTC; V gene: TRBV18; D gene: -; J gene: TRBJ2-7; clone size: medium-sized
CDR3 protein: CASSPLTGYTEAFF; CDR3 DNA: TGTGCCAGCAGCCCCTTGACAGGGTACACTGAAGCTTTCTTT; V gene: TRBV7-2; D gene: TRBD1; J gene: TRBJ1-1; clone size: few
CDR3 protein: CASSLEDMNTEAFF; CDR3 DNA: TGTGCCAGCAGCTTGGAGGACATGAACACTGAAGCTTTCTTT; V gene: TRBV5-4; D gene: -; J gene: TRBJ1-1; clone size: once
CDR3 protein: CAIGGQNEKLFF; CDR3 DNA: TGTGCCATCGGGGGACAGAATGAAAAACTGTTTTTT; V gene: TRBV10-3; D gene: TRBD1; J gene: TRBJ1-4; clone size: -
CDR3 protein: CASSLAHSPATGELFF; CDR3 DNA: TGTGCCAGCAGCTTGGCCCATAGCCCGGCCACCGGGGAGCTGTTTTTT; V gene: TRBV5-6; D gene: -; J gene: TRBJ2-2; clone size: -
CDR3 protein: CASSLGTSGGREQFF; CDR3 DNA: TGTGCCAGCAGTTTGGGGACTAGCGGGGGGCGTGAGCAGTTCTTC; V gene: TRBV27; D gene: TRBD2; J gene: TRBJ2-1; clone size: -
CDR3 protein: CASSEMGRNTEAFF; CDR3 DNA: TGTGCCAGCAGTGAAATGGGCAGAAACACTGAAGCTTTCTTT; V gene: TRBV6-1; D gene: -; J gene: TRBJ1-1; clone size: -
CDR3 protein: CASSTGTGEKYF; CDR3 DNA: TGTGCCAGCAGTACCGGGACAGGGGAGAAGTACTTC; V gene: TRBV12-3/TRBV12-4; D gene: TRBD1; J gene: TRBJ2-7; clone size: once
CDR3 protein: CASSPHRVHSFAGAGELFF; CDR3 DNA: TGTGCCAGCAGCCCCCACAGGGTCCATTCGTTCGCGGGCGCCGGGGAGCTGTTTTTT; V gene: TRBV6-2/TRBV6-3; D gene: -; J gene: TRBJ2-2; clone size: -
CDR3 protein: CASSEMTGVREQYF; CDR3 DNA: TGTGCCAGCAGTGAAATGACAGGGGTTAGGGAGCAGTACTTC; V gene: TRBV6-1; D gene: TRBD1; J gene: TRBJ2-7; clone size: -
CDR3 protein: CASRAFGQTSYNSPLHF; CDR3 DNA: TGTGCCAGCAGGGCCTTTGGACAGACCTCCTATAATTCACCCCTCCACTTT; V gene: TRBV27; D gene: -; J gene: TRBJ1-6; clone size: once
CDR3 protein: CASSLWGGTGSQPQHF; CDR3 DNA: TGTGCCAGCAGTTTATGGGGGGGGACAGGGTCCCAGCCCCAGCATTTT; V gene: TRBV28; D gene: TRBD1; J gene: TRBJ1-5; clone size: -
CDR3 protein: CASSLQGLTNEKLFF; CDR3 DNA: TGTGCCAGCAGCCTCCAGGGGCTAACTAATGAAAAACTGTTTTTT; V gene: TRBV7-3; D gene: -; J gene: TRBJ1-4; clone size: -
CDR3 protein: CASSFQAGEKLFF; CDR3 DNA: TGCGCCAGCAGCTTCCAGGCAGGCGAAAAACTGTTTTTT; V gene: TRBV5-1; D gene: -; J gene: TRBJ1-4; clone size: -
CDR3 protein: CAISEQGAVGNQPQHF; CDR3 DNA: TGTGCCATCAGTGAGCAGGGGGCGGTGGGCAATCAGCCCCAGCATTTT; V gene: TRBV10-3; D gene: TRBD1; J gene: TRBJ1-5; clone size: few
CDR3 protein: CASSQAIKGSSGYEQYF; CDR3 DNA: TGTGCCAGCAGCCAAGCCATAAAAGGGTCTTCGGGATACGAGCAGTACTTC; V gene: TRBV3-1/TRBV3-2; D gene: -; J gene: TRBJ2-7; clone size: -
CDR3 protein: CASSVQGVPVTKQYF; CDR3 DNA: TGTGCCAGCAGCGTGCAGGGCGTTCCGGTCACGAAGCAGTACTTC; V gene: TRBV9; D gene: -; J gene: TRBJ2-7; clone size: -
CDR3 protein: CASSSPGQVNTEAFF; CDR3 DNA: TGTGCCAGCAGTTCTCCGGGACAGGTGAACACTGAAGCTTTCTTT; V gene: TRBV6-6; D gene: TRBD1; J gene: TRBJ1-1; clone size: -
CDR3 protein: CAWGRTGSYGYTF; CDR3 DNA: TGTGCCTGGGGTCGGACAGGCAGCTATGGCTACACCTTC; V gene: TRBV30; D gene: TRBD1; J gene: TRBJ1-2; clone size: -
CDR3 protein: CATSSPGLTYGYTF; CDR3 DNA: TGTGCCACCAGTTCACCCGGACTGACATATGGCTACACCTTC; V gene: TRBV24-1; D gene: -; J gene: TRBJ1-2; clone size: -
CDR3 protein: CASSGQGALGANVLTF; CDR3 DNA: TGTGCCAGCTCAGGGCAGGGGGCGCTTGGGGCCAACGTCCTGACTTTC; V gene: TRBV18; D gene: TRBD1; J gene: TRBJ2-6; clone size: once
CDR3 protein: CASSPRSGGKNTEAFF; CDR3 DNA: TGTGCCAGCAGCCCACGATCGGGAGGCAAGAACACTGAAGCTTTCTTT; V gene: TRBV5-4; D gene: -; J gene: TRBJ1-1; clone size: -
CDR3 protein: CASTGQQNTEAFF; CDR3 DNA: TGTGCCAGCACCGGACAGCAGAACACTGAAGCTTTCTTT; V gene: TRBV2; D gene: -; J gene: TRBJ1-1; clone size: once
CDR3 protein: CASSARTSGGNTGELFF; CDR3 DNA: TGCGCCAGCAGCGCCCGGACTAGCGGGGGGAACACCGGGGAGCTGTTTTTT; V gene: TRBV5-1; D gene: TRBD2; J gene: TRBJ2-2; clone size: -
CDR3 protein: CASSRTGNTDTQYF; CDR3 DNA: TGTGCCAGCAGTAGGACAGGGAACACAGATACGCAGTATTTT; V gene: TRBV6-2/TRBV6-3; D gene: TRBD1; J gene: TRBJ2-3; clone size: -
CDR3 protein: CASSYTGGHGYTF; CDR3 DNA: TGTGCCAGCAGTTATACAGGGGGCCATGGCTACACCTTC; V gene: TRBV6-5; D gene: TRBD1; J gene: TRBJ1-2; clone size: -